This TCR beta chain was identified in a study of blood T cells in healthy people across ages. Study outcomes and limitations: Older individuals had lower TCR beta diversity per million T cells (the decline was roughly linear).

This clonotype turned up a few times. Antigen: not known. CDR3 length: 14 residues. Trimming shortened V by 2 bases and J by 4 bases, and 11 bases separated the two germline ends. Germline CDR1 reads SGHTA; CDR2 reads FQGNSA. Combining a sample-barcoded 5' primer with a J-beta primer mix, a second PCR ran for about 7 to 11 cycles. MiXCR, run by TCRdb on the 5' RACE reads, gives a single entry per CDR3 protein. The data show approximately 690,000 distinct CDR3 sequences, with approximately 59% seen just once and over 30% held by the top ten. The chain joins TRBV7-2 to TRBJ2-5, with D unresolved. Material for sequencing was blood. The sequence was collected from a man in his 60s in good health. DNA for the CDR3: TGTGCCAGCAGCTTAAACCCTCTCAGAGAGACCCAGTACTTC. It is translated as CASSLNPLRETQYF.